This T cell receptor beta chain was obtained from a study of T cell responses to AZD1222 COVID-19 vaccine. In regard to this clone: Its antigen is currently unknown.

Assay used: immunoSEQ multiplex PCR; TCRdb lists only in-frame clones, some missing. The table shows about 120,000 clones, with 80% to 95% occurring only once. Points from the study as a whole: Following two doses of AZD1222, Spike-specific TCR breadth and depth rose. Clonal diversity was possibly underestimated; the donors were predominantly white British and more often female. The study sampled repertoires only after the peak T cell response.

Germline V gene lookup returns CDR1 SNHLY and CDR2 FYNNEI. The CDR3 is made up of 15 amino acids. V was pared by 4 bases and J by 8 bases, with 15 bases between. The input for sequencing was peripheral blood, taken 28 days after the second dose of the MenACWY control vaccine. The rearrangement joins TRBV2 to TRBJ1-6; possible D gene TRBD1, 6 bases. The source is an adult who received the MenACWY meningococcal vaccine as a control. The CDR3 reads CASSADYRGDSPLHF. In DNA form, the CDR3 reads TGTGCCAGCAGTGCCGACTATAGGGGGGATTCACCCCTCCACTTT.